This note documents a single TCR beta chain sequence. How the authors handled the data: From reference gene primer amplification, estimates of nucleated cell counts were derived. Clones were read by immunoSEQ multiplex PCR, and TCRdb kept only the in-frame ones, dropping some. D and trimming come from the DNA, and the V and J calls and clone size come from that table. The top ten hold 1.1% to 1.5% of the sample, which has some 130,000 clones, roughly 84% seen once. These data originate in a study of blood T cell repertoires in COVID-19. Across the study: Sites across the United States, Italy and Spain contributed samples from acute and convalescent COVID-19.

With 6 bases removed from V and 4 bases from J, the gap between germline ends came to 13 bases. The length of the CDR3 is 15 residues. Germline V gene sequence: CDR1 MNHEY, CDR2 SMNVEV (reference sequence). V and J are TRBV27 and TRBJ1-6, with D tentatively TRBD1 (5 bases). Sequencing used peripheral blood. The clonotype was recovered from a man in his sixties with acute or convalescent COVID-19. CDR3 residues: CASRGGTEYNSPLHF. The CDR3, as DNA: TGTGCCAGCAGGGGGGGGACGGAGTATAATTCACCCCTCCACTTT.